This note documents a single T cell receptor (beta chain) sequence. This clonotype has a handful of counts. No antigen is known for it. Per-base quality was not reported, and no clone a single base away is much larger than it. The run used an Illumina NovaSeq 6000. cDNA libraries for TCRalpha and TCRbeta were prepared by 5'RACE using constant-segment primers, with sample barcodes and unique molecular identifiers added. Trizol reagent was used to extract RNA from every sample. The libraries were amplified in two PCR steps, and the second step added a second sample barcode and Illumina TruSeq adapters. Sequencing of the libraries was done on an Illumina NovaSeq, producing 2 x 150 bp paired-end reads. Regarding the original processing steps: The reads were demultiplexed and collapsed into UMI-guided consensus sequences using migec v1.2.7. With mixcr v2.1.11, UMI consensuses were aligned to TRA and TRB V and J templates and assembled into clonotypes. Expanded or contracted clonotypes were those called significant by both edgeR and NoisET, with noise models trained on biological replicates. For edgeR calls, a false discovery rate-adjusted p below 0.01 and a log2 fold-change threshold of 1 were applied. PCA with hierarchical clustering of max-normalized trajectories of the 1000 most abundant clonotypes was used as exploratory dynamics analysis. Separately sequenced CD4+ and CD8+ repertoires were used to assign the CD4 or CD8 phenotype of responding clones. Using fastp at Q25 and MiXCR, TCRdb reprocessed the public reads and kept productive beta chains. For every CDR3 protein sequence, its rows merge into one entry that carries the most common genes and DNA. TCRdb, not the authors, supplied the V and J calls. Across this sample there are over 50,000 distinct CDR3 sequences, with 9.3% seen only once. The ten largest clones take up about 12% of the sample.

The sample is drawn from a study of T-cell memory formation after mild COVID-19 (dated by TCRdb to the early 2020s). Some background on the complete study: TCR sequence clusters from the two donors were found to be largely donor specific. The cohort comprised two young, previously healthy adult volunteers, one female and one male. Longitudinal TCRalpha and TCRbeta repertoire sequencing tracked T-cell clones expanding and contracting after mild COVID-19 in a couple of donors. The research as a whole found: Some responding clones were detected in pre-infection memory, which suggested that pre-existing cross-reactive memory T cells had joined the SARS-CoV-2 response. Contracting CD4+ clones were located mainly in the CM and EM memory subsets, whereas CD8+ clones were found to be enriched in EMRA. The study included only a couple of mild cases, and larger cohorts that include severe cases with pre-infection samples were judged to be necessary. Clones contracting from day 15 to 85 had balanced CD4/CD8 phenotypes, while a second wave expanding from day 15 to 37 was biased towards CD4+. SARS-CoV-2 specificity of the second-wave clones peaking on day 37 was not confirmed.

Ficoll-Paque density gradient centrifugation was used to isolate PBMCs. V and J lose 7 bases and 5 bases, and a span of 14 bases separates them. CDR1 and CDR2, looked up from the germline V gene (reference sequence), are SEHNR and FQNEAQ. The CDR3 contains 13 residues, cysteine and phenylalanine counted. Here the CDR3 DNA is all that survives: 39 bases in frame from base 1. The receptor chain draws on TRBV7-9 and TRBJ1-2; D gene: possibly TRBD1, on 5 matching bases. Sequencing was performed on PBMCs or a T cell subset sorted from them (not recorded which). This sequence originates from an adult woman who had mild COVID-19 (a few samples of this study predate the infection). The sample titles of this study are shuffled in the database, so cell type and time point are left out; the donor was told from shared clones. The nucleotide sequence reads TGTGCCAGCACCGAACAGGCCCAATATGGCTACACCTTC. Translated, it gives CASTEQAQYGYTF.